The TCR beta chain under discussion was sequenced for a study of graft-versus-host responses after intestinal transplantation. Study-level background: Each of the recipients got a multivisceral, liver-intestinal, or isolated intestinal transplant. Uniformly, recipients were administered anti-thymocyte globulin induction with subsequent tacrolimus and steroids for around 3 years.

This CDR3 has 15 residues. Trimming took 4 bases from V and 3 from J; bases not matched to a gene: 2. Germline V gene data show CDR1 as SGHAT and CDR2 as FQNNGV. Repertoires were generated with immunoSEQ multiplex PCR, while TCRdb's copy carries only in-frame clones and drops some. This sample yields about 81,000 clones, of which about 89% are seen a single time; approximately 0.34% belongs to the top ten. Study-wide findings and caveats: Detection of GvH clones occurred in recipient marrow, and some had their first appearance in ileum or blood.

Concerning this clone itself: Its antigen remains unidentified.

The specimen comprised unstimulated CD4+ T cells sorted from spleen or lymph node cells, sampled before intestinal transplant. The source of this sequence is a human donor who received an intestinal transplant. The chain is built from TRBV11-2 and TRBJ2-7; 14 positions agree with TRBD2. The CDR3 spells CASSWTSGRFYEQYF. The CDR3 DNA sequence: TGTGCCAGCAGCTGGACTAGCGGGAGGTTCTACGAGCAGTACTTC.